Each of the 14 T cell receptor beta chains below was sequenced from the same sample in a study of blood T cells in healthy people across ages. Combining a sample-barcoded 5' primer with a J-beta primer mix, a second PCR ran for roughly 7 to 12 cycles. TCRdb re-analysed the 5' RACE reads in MiXCR, keeping a single row per CDR3 protein. The data contain about 680,000 distinct CDR3 sequences, 45% to 50% of them singletons. What was sequenced was blood. These receptors all come from a woman aged 55-69 years in good health.

The CDR3 coding sequence is TGTGCCAGCAGTTTAGATACGCTTGTCAGGAGTGATGGCTACACCTTC. Translation gives CASSLDTLVRSDGYTF. J is TRBJ1-2 and V is TRBV12-3 or TRBV12-4; D uncertain. V was cut by 1 base and J by 6 bases, with 18 bases left in between. There are 16 residues in the CDR3.

The rearrangement uses TRBV15 and TRBJ2-3; D uncertain. The germline V and J ends were trimmed by 0 bases and 6 bases, with 7 bases remaining between them. Per the germline V gene, CDR1 is LNHNV and CDR2 is YYDKDF (reference sequence). The CDR3 spans 13 residues. The CDR3 bases are TGTGCCACCAGCAGAGATCGTTCCGATACGCAGTATTTT. As protein: CATSRDRSDTQYF.

CDR3 sequence: CASSLGQGVSGANVLTF. CDR3 DNA: TGTGCCAGCAGTTTGGGACAGGGGGTCTCTGGGGCCAACGTCCTGACTTTC. This chain links TRBV28 with TRBJ2-6; TRBD1 agrees at 11 bases. V dropped 3 bases and J dropped 0; count of bases not matched to a gene: 1. The CDR3 is made up of 17 amino acids. Germline V gives CDR1 MDHEN, CDR2 SYDVKM.

This rearrangement joins TRBV20-1 to TRBJ2-1, with 10 bases that match TRBD1. V lost 6 bases and J lost 2; bases outside the gene matches: 7. Germline loops: CDR1 DFQATT, CDR2 SNEGSKA (reference sequence). The CDR3 extends over 15 amino acids. CDR3 region: CSATRDRGPYNEQFF. DNA for the CDR3: TGCAGTGCCACACGGGACAGGGGTCCCTACAATGAGCAGTTCTTC.

Remarks on this clonotype: Being one base from a much bigger clone, this may be a read error. The chain employs TRBV3-1 and TRBJ2-7, with a possible D match to TRBD2 (5 bases). Trimming left V 1 base short and J 7 bases short, with 14 bases between. This CDR3 comprises 14 residues. CDR1 and CDR2 from the germline V gene are LGHDT and YNNKEL (reference sequence). In DNA form, the CDR3 reads TGTGCCAGCAGCCAAGCTAGCCCCTACAATGAGCAGTACTTC. Translating gives CASSQASPYNEQYF.

This chain links TRBV7-9 with TRBJ1-2; 7 bases map to TRBD1. V was clipped by 5 bases and J by 6 bases; unmatched bases: 6. There are 13 residues in the CDR3. Germline CDR1 reads SEHNR; CDR2 reads FQNEAQ (reference sequence). The CDR3 reads CASSPEGADGYTF. CDR3 DNA sequence: TGTGCCAGCAGCCCTGAGGGGGCTGATGGCTACACCTTC.

The V and J genes are TRBV29-1 and TRBJ1-2; D is unresolved. The CDR3 contains 12 residues. Trimming removed 5 bases from V and 1 base from J, with 8 bases in between. The germline gives CDR1 SQVTM, CDR2 ANQGSEA. The CDR3, as DNA: TGCAGCGTTTCCCGTGTTAACTATGGCTACACCTTC. Translating gives CSVSRVNYGYTF.

V usage is TRBV7-2 and J usage is TRBJ2-1; a possible D gene is TRBD1 (6 bases). The CDR3 contains 16 residues. V was cut by 1 base and J by 4 bases, with 14 bases left in between. CDR1 is SGHTA and CDR2 is FQGNSA in the germline V gene. CDR3 protein: CASSLGPLGAYNEQFF. For the CDR3, the DNA is TGTGCCAGCAGCTTAGGTCCTTTGGGGGCTTACAATGAGCAGTTCTTC.

The rearrangement joins TRBV27 to TRBJ2-5, with D maybe TRBD2 (5 bases). The CDR3 consists of 18 residues. Germline CDR1 reads MNHEY; CDR2 reads SMNVEV (reference sequence). Trimming stripped 5 bases from V and 5 bases from J, with 27 bases between. In DNA, the CDR3 is TGTGCCAGCAGTCAACACAAAAACCCCCAGTTGGGCGGGGAGACCCAGTACTTC. The encoded protein is CASSQHKNPQLGGETQYF.

The CDR3 bases are TGTGCCAGCAGCGCTACGGGACAGGGTGGCCTGTACACTGAAGCTTTCTTT. Translated, it gives CASSATGQGGLYTEAFF. The chain combines TRBV7-2 with TRBJ1-1; TRBD1 matches 9 bases. Germline assignment: CDR1 SGHTA and CDR2 FQGNSA. The junction had 13 bases not matched to a gene; V was cut back by 5 bases and J by 3 bases. CDR3 length: 17 amino acids. Together with reference TRBV7-2 and TRBJ1-1, the CDR3 gives the full variable domain: GAGVSQSPSNKVTEKGKDVELRCDPISGHTALYWYRQSLGQGLEFLIYFQGNSAPDKSGLPSDRFSAERTGGSVSTLTIQRTQQEDSAVYLCASSATGQGGLYTEAFFGQGTRLTVV.

The J gene is TRBJ2-3, the V gene TRBV29-1, with unresolved D. With 7 bases removed from V and 5 bases from J, the gap between germline ends came to 10 bases. CDR1 and CDR2 from the germline V gene are SQVTM and ANQGSEA. CDR3 length equals 11 residues. The CDR3 loop is CSARSRDTQYF. In nucleotides, the CDR3 is TGCAGCGCACGCTCCCGAGATACGCAGTATTTT.

With respect to this clonotype: A much larger clone differs by one base, so this may be a read error. This chain joins TRBV15 and TRBJ1-2; TRBD1 is a possible D gene (5 bases). Germline loops: CDR1 LNHNV, CDR2 YYDKDF (reference sequence). V was shortened by 3 bases and J by 6 bases, with 11 bases between the two germline ends. This CDR3 is 13 amino acids long. CDR3 in amino acids: CATSSGTNHGYTF. The CDR3 DNA reads TGTGCCACCAGCAGTGGGACGAACCATGGCTACACCTTC.

This clonotype has more than one count but fewer than ten. The CDR3 here is CASRQGLGGTDTQYF. CDR3 in DNA: TGTGCCAGCAGACAGGGACTAGGAGGCACAGATACGCAGTATTTT. The chain links TRBV2 to TRBJ2-3; 8 bases are a match to TRBD2. V lost 6 bases, J lost 1 base, and 6 bases stayed unmatched. Germline assignment: CDR1 SNHLY and CDR2 FYNNEI. This CDR3 spans 15 amino acids.

As concerns this clonotype: Given a much more abundant clone one base away, this may be a read error. This rearrangement joins TRBV7-9 to TRBJ1-4, with 9 positions matching TRBD1. The CDR3 covers 14 residues. Germline V gene lookup returns CDR1 SEHNR and CDR2 FQNEAQ (reference sequence). The CDR3 spells CTSRSDRGGEKLFF. The DNA for the CDR3 is TGTACCAGCAGATCGGACAGGGGTGGTGAAAAACTGTTTTTT.